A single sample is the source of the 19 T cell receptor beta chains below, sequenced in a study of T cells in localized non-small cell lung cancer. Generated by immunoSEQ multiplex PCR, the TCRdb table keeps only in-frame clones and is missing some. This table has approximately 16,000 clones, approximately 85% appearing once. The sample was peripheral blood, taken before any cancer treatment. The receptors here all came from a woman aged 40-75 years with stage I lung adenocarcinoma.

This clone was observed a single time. The CDR3 DNA follows: TGTGCCAGCAGCCTCGGACTTTCTTTTGTAGAGCAGTTCTTC. Translation gives CASSLGLSFVEQFF. The J gene is TRBJ2-1, the V gene TRBV14; tentative D call: TRBD2 (5 bases). The CDR3 loop spans 14 amino acids. Germline CDR1 and CDR2: SGHDN and FVKESK. V dropped 4 bases and J dropped 10 bases, with 17 bases sitting between them.

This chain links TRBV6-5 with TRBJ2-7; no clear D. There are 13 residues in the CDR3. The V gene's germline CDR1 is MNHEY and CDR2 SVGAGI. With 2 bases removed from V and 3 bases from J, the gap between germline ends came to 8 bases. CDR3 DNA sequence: TGTGCCAGCAGTTACAAGCCGGGCTACGAGCAGTACTTC. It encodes CASSYKPGYEQYF.

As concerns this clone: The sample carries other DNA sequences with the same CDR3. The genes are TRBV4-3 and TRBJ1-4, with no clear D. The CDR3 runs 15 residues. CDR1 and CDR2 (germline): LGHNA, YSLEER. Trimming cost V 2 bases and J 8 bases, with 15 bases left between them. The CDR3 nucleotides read TGCGCCAGCAGCCAAAATCGGGGTACGGGGGAAAAACTGTTTTTT. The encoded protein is CASSQNRGTGEKLFF.

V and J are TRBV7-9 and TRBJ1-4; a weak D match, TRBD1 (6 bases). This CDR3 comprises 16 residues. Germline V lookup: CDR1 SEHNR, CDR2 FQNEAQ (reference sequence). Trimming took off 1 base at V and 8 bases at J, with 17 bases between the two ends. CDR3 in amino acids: CASSLESLRTVEKLFF. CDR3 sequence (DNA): TGTGCCAGCAGCTTAGAGTCTCTTAGGACAGTCGAAAAACTGTTTTTT.

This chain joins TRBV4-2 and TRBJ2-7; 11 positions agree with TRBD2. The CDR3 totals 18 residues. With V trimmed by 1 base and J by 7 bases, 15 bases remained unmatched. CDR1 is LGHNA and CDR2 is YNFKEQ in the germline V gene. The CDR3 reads CASSQAPNSGGALSEQYF. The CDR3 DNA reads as TGTGCCAGCAGCCAAGCCCCAAATAGCGGGGGGGCCCTTAGTGAGCAGTACTTC.

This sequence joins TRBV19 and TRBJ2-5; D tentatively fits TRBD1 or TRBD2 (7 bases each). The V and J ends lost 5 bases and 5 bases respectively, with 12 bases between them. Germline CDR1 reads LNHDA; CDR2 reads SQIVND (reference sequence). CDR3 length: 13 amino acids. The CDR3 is CASSARGGETQYF. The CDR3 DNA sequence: TGTGCCAGTAGTGCCAGGGGGGGGGAGACCCAGTACTTC.

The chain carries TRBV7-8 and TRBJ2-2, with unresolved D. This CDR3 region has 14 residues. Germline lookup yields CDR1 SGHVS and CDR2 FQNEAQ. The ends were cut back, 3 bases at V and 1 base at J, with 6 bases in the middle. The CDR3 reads CASSLDRNTGELFF. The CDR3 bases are TGTGCCAGCAGCTTGGATAGGAACACCGGGGAGCTGTTTTTT.

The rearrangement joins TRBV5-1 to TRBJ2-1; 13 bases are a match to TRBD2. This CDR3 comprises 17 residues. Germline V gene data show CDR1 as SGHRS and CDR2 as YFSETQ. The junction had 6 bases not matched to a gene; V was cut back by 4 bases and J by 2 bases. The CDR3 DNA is TGCGCCAGCAGCCCGGGACTAGCGGGATTTACCTACAATGAGCAGTTCTTC. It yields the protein CASSPGLAGFTYNEQFF. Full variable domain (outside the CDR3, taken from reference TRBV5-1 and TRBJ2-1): KAGVTQTPRYLIKTRGQQVTLSCSPISGHRSVSWYQQTPGQGLQFLFEYFSETQRNKGNFPGRFSGRQFSNSRSEMNVSTLELGDSALYLCASSPGLAGFTYNEQFFGPGTRLTVL.

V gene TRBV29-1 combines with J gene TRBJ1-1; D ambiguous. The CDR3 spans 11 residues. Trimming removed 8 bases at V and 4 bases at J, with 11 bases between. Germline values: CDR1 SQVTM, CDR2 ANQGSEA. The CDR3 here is CSSFLGTEAFF. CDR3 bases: TGCAGCTCCTTTTTGGGCACTGAAGCTTTCTTT.

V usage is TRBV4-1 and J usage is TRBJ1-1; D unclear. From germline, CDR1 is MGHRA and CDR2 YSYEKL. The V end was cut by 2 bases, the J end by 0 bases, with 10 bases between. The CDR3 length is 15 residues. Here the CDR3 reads CASSQFGDMNTEAFF. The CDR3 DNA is TGCGCCAGCAGCCAATTCGGGGATATGAACACTGAAGCTTTCTTT.

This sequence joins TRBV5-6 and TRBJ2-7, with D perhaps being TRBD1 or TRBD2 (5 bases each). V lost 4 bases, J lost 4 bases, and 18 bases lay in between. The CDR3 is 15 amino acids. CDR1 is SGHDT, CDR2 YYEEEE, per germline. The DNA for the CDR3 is TGTGCCAGCAGCCCCGGGCCCGGGACCTATTACGAGCAGTACTTC. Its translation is CASSPGPGTYYEQYF.

The CDR3 bases are TGCACTACCGAGCGGGGGGCGAACTATGGCTACACCTTC. Protein: CTTERGANYGYTF. This rearrangement joins TRBV29-1 to TRBJ1-2; a weak D match, TRBD1 (6 bases). CDR1 SQVTM and CDR2 ANQGSEA come from the germline V gene. The CDR3 totals 13 residues.

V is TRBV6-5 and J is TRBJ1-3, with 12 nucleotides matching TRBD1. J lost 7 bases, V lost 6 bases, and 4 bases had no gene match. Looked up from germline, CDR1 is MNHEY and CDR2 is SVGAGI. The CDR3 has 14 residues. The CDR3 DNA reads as TGTGCCAGCAGCCCCGGGACAGGGGGCAACACCATATATTTT. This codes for CASSPGTGGNTIYF.

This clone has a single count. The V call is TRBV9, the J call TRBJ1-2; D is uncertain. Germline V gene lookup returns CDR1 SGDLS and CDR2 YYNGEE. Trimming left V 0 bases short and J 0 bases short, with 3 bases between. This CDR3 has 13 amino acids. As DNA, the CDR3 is TGTGCCAGCAGCGTAGTAGCTAACTATGGCTACACCTTC. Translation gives CASSVVANYGYTF.

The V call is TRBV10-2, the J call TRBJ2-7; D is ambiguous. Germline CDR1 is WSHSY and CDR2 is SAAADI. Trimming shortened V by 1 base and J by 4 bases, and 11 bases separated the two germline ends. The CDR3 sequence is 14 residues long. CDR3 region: CASSEFRTMYEQYF. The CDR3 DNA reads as TGCGCCAGCAGTGAGTTCCGGACCATGTACGAGCAGTACTTC.

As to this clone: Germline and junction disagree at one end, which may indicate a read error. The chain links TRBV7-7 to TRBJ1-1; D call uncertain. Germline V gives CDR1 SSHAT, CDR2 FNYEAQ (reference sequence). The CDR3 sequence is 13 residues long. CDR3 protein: CASSQSRNTEAFF. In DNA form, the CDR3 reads TGTGCTAGCAGCCAGAGCAGGAACACTGAAGCTTTCTTT.

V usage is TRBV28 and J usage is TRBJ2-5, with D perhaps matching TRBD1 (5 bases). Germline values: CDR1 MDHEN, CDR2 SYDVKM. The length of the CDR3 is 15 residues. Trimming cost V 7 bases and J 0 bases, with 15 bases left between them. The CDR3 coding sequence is TGTGCCAGCAAGGGTCAGGGCCGGTACCAAGAGACCCAGTACTTC. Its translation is CASKGQGRYQETQYF.

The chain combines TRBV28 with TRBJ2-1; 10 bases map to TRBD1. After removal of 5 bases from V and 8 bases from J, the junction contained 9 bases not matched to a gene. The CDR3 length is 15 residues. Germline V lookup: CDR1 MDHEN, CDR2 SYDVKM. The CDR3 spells CASSAGTGAGYEQFF. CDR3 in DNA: TGTGCCAGCAGTGCCGGGACAGGGGCGGGTTATGAGCAGTTCTTC.

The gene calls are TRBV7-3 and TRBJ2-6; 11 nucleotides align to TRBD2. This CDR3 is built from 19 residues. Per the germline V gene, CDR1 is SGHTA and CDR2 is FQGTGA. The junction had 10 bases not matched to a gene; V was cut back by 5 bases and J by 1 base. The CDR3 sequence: CASSRIIGTSGSGANVLTF. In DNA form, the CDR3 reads TGTGCCAGCAGCAGAATTATCGGGACTAGCGGATCTGGGGCCAACGTCCTGACTTTC.